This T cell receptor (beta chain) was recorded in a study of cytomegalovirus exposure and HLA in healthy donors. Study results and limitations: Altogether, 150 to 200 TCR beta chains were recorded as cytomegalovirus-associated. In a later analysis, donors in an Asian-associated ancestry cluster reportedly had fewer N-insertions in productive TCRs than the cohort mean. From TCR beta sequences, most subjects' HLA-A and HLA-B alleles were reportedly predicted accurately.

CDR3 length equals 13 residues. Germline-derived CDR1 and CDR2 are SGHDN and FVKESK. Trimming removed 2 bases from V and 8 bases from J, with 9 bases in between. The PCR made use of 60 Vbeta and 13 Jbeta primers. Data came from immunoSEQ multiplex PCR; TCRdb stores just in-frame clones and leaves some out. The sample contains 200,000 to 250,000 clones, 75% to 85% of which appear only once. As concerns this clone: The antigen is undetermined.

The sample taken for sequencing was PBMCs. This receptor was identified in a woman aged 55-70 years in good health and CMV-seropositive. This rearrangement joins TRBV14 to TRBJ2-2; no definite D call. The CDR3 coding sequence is TGTGCCAGCAGCCAAAAGCCCCGTGGGGAGCTGTTTTTT. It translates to CASSQKPRGELFF.